One and the same sample provided the 18 T cell receptor beta chains below, sequenced in a study of cytomegalovirus exposure and HLA in healthy donors (dated by TCRdb to about 2017). Library method: the immunoSEQ multiplex PCR assay. The multiplex PCR relied on a mix of 60 forward primers for TCR Vbeta segments and 13 reverse primers for TCR Jbeta segments. TCRdb's version of the immuneACCESS table is confined to in-frame rearrangements and falls short of the full clone set. An unresolved V gene accounts for under half of the shortfall where checked; the remainder is of unknown origin. The sample table holds some 100,000 clones, of which 70% to 80% were seen once. The ten largest make up approximately 3.7% of the sample. The sequenced sample consisted of PBMCs. The receptors come from a female donor in good health and CMV-seropositive.

This sequence joins TRBV5-1 and TRBJ1-1; 10 bases fit TRBD1. This CDR3 is 14 amino acids long. V gave up 4 bases and J gave up 6 bases; unmatched junction bases: 6. CDR1 and CDR2 from the germline V gene are SGHRS and YFSETQ. The CDR3: CASSTDRGDAEAFF. CDR3 sequence (DNA): TGCGCCAGCAGCACGGACAGGGGGGACGCTGAAGCTTTCTTT. Drawing the rest from reference TRBV5-1 and TRBJ1-1, the complete variable domain is KAGVTQTPRYLIKTRGQQVTLSCSPISGHRSVSWYQQTPGQGLQFLFEYFSETQRNKGNFPGRFSGRQFSNSRSEMNVSTLELGDSALYLCASSTDRGDAEAFFGQGTRLTVV.

The chain joins TRBV27 to TRBJ1-2; TRBD1 is a possible D gene (5 bases). The germline gives CDR1 MNHEY, CDR2 SMNVEV (reference sequence). CDR3 size: 14 residues. The V end was cut by 0 bases, the J end by 4 bases, with 9 bases between. The CDR3 region has the DNA TGTGCCAGCAGTTTATCACGGGGGGGCTATGGCTACACCTTC. Translated, it gives CASSLSRGGYGYTF.

This chain uses TRBV7-9 with TRBJ1-2, with D hard to call. This CDR3 comprises 11 residues. In germline, CDR1 is SEHNR, CDR2 FQNEAQ (reference sequence). V lost 4 bases and J lost 5, with 5 bases in between. The CDR3 spells CASSSNYGYTF. CDR3 in DNA: TGTGCCAGCAGCTCAAATTATGGCTACACCTTC.

This clone was seen once. This chain joins TRBV9 and TRBJ2-7; 14 positions match TRBD2. Looked up from germline, CDR1 is SGDLS and CDR2 is YYNGEE. V dropped 2 bases and J dropped 0; count of bases not matched to a gene: 1. The CDR3 spans 16 residues. CDR3 amino acids: CASSVGLAGDSYEQYF. CDR3 nucleotides: TGTGCCAGCAGCGTGGGACTAGCGGGAGACTCCTACGAGCAGTACTTC.

In its sample, this clone was seen once. At one of its ends the junction is not consistent with the germline gene, which may arise from a read error. This sequence joins TRBV2 and TRBJ1-5; D is perhaps TRBD1 (6 bases). Germline assignment: CDR1 SNHLY and CDR2 FYNNEI. This CDR3 is built from 15 residues. The DNA of the CDR3 is TGTGCCAGCAATGAAGGGACATTCAGCAATCAGCCCCAGCATTTT. This encodes CASNEGTFSNQPQHF. Supplemented by reference TRBV2 and TRBJ1-5, the full variable domain reads EPEVTQTPSHQVTQMGQEVILRCVPISNHLYFYWYRQILGQKVEFLVSFYNNEISEKSEIFDDQFSVERPDGSNFTLKIRSTKLEDSAMYFCASNEGTFSNQPQHFGDGTRLSIL.

This clone showed up just once. The rearrangement joins TRBV30 to TRBJ1-3; D remains ambiguous. Germline values: CDR1 GTSNPN, CDR2 SVGIG (reference sequence). The CDR3 contains 15 residues. V shed 1 base and J shed 1 base, with 11 bases lying between them. Written as DNA, the CDR3 is TGTGCCTGGAGTGGGCGACCTAGGTCTGGAAACACCATATATTTT. Translation: CAWSGRPRSGNTIYF.

The genes are TRBV11-3 and TRBJ2-5, with 8 bases that match TRBD1. J lost 11 bases, V lost 0 bases, and 8 bases had no gene match. CDR3 length: 14 residues. Germline loops: CDR1 SGHNT, CDR2 YENEEA. CDR3 sequence reads: CASSLEFGRGPQYF. The CDR3 bases are TGTGCCAGCAGCTTAGAGTTTGGCAGGGGGCCGCAGTACTTC.

This chain uses TRBV7-9 with TRBJ1-4; 7 bases agree with TRBD1. Trimming cost V 4 bases and J 8 bases; bases outside gene matches: 7. The CDR3 extends over 14 amino acids. The germline V gene encodes CDR1 SEHNR and CDR2 FQNEAQ (reference sequence). CDR3 in amino acids: CASSSGQRKEKLFF. The CDR3 nucleotides are TGTGCCAGCAGCTCGGGACAGCGAAAGGAAAAACTGTTTTTT.

V and J are TRBV7-2 and TRBJ2-3; a possible D gene is TRBD2 (7 bases). This CDR3 contains 14 residues. CDR1 is SGHTA and CDR2 is FQGNSA in the germline V gene. Trimming shortened V by 5 bases and J by 1 base, and 10 bases separated the two germline ends. CDR3 loop: CASSAGAGTDTQYF. CDR3 in DNA: TGTGCCAGCAGCGCGGGGGCGGGCACAGATACGCAGTATTTT.

This clone was recorded a few times. This chain uses TRBV5-1 with TRBJ2-3; D might be TRBD1 (6 bases). V dropped 5 bases and J dropped 3 bases, with 19 bases sitting between them. The CDR3 is 16 residues long. Per germline, CDR1 SGHRS and CDR2 YFSETQ. CDR3 sequence: CASRKGAGGTTDTQYF. CDR3 nucleotide sequence: TGCGCCAGCAGGAAAGGGGCGGGTGGGACAACAGATACGCAGTATTTT.

This clone occurred a few times. The chain joins TRBV9 to TRBJ2-7; D is perhaps TRBD1 (5 bases). CDR3 length: 14 residues. Looked up from germline, CDR1 is SGDLS and CDR2 is YYNGEE. V was shortened by 0 bases and J by 5 bases, with 12 bases between the two germline ends. The CDR3: CASSVGGATNEQYF. In DNA, the CDR3 is TGTGCCAGCAGCGTAGGGGGCGCTACCAACGAGCAGTACTTC.

Concerning this clone itself: An end of the junction does not agree with germline; a read error may underlie this. The V gene is TRBV2, the J gene TRBJ2-6; maybe TRBD1 (5 bases). CDR1 and CDR2 (germline): SNHLY, FYNNEI. This CDR3 has 13 residues. The CDR3 coding sequence is TGTGCCAGCAATGGTGCTGGGGCTAACGTCCTGACTTTC. Its protein product is CASNGAGANVLTF.

The gene calls are TRBV7-6 and TRBJ2-1; the D gene is possibly TRBD2 (6 bases). Between the trimmed V and J ends, which lost 1 base and 1 base, there was a span of 17 bases. The V gene's germline CDR1 is SGHVS and CDR2 FNYEAQ. There are 18 residues in the CDR3. The CDR3 spells CASSLGGLSRDSYNEQFF. CDR3 sequence (DNA): TGTGCCAGCAGCTTAGGGGGACTCTCGCGGGATTCCTACAATGAGCAGTTCTTC.

The V call is TRBV6-1, the J call TRBJ2-1, with 7 bases fitting TRBD2. Germline lookup yields CDR1 MNHNS and CDR2 SASEGT. The trim removed 8 bases at V and 5 bases at J, leaving 12 bases unmatched. The CDR3 length is 15 residues. CDR3 in amino acids: CASDESGIRNNEQFF. CDR3 in DNA: TGTGCCAGCGACGAGAGCGGGATTCGCAACAATGAGCAGTTCTTC.

The V and J genes are TRBV11-1 and TRBJ2-5, with D possibly TRBD1 on 6 matching bases. Per germline, CDR1 SGHAT and CDR2 FQDESV (reference sequence). V was pared by 4 bases and J by 5 bases, with 17 bases between. There are 15 residues in the CDR3. The CDR3 is CASSSKLARGETQYF. Written as DNA, the CDR3 is TGTGCCAGCAGCTCCAAGTTAGCGAGGGGGGAGACCCAGTACTTC.

This clone was picked up one time. This chain uses TRBV18 with TRBJ1-1; TRBD1 is a possible D gene (5 bases). V was shortened by 6 bases and J by 2 bases, with 10 bases between the two germline ends. Germline CDR1 and CDR2: KGHSH and LQKENI. This CDR3 is 13 amino acids long. The CDR3 protein is CASSLGANTEAFF. The CDR3 DNA is TGTGCCAGCTCCCTAGGGGCCAACACTGAAGCTTTCTTT.

This chain connects TRBV11-2 to TRBJ2-5, with D unresolved. Trimming took off 0 bases at V and 5 bases at J, with 13 bases between the two ends. Per the germline V gene, CDR1 is SGHAT and CDR2 is FQNNGV. There are 15 residues in the CDR3. CDR3 loop: CASSLDARLEETQYF. The CDR3 DNA reads as TGTGCCAGCAGCTTAGATGCCCGGTTAGAGGAGACCCAGTACTTC.

The genes are TRBV21-1 and TRBJ1-6; TRBD1 was called by the table and not checked on the DNA. TRBV21-1 is labeled a pseudogene. The CDR3 has 14 residues. CDR3 protein: CASSSRDRESPLHF. In DNA, the CDR3 is TGTGCCAGCAGCTCCCGGGACAGGGAATCACCCCTCCACTTT.